These 18 T cell receptor beta chains share one sample of origin, sequenced in a study of tissue T cells after allogeneic stem cell transplantation. The protocol was immunoSEQ multiplex PCR, while the TCRdb copy is restricted to in-frame clones and leaves out a portion. The sample contains 25,000 to 35,000 clones, 85% of which appear only once. This specimen consisted of blood, obtained before transplantation. The receptor set was obtained from a woman aged 18-49 years who later had graft-versus-host disease after an allogeneic stem cell transplant.

This sequence joins TRBV24-1 and TRBJ2-1; D not certain. V shed 4 bases and J shed 9 bases, with 18 bases lying between them. From germline, CDR1 is KGHDR and CDR2 SFDVKD. CDR3 length: 15 amino acids. Here the CDR3 reads CATSDPDELRSEQFF. The CDR3 DNA reads as TGTGCCACCAGTGACCCCGATGAGTTACGGAGTGAGCAGTTCTTC.

The rearrangement links TRBV2 to TRBJ1-4; D remains ambiguous. With 4 bases removed from V and 4 bases from J, the gap between germline ends came to 10 bases. This CDR3 is 14 amino acids long. Germline CDR1 SNHLY, CDR2 FYNNEI. The CDR3 nucleotides are TGTGCCAGCAGTGGTTCGCTGATTAATGAAAAACTGTTTTTT. It translates to CASSGSLINEKLFF.

This chain joins TRBV6-5 and TRBJ2-2; TRBD2 is a possible D gene (5 bases). The germline V gene encodes CDR1 MNHEY and CDR2 SVGAGI. This CDR3 has 13 residues. V lost 6 bases and J lost 6, with 11 bases in between. The CDR3 spells CASSGTSSGELFF. The CDR3 DNA is TGTGCCAGCAGCGGTACTAGTTCCGGGGAGCTGTTTTTT.

The rearrangement joins TRBV4-2 to TRBJ2-3, with 7 bases identical to TRBD2. The CDR3 loop spans 17 amino acids. Germline CDR1 LGHNA, CDR2 YNFKEQ. V was pared by 1 base and J by 2 bases, with 9 bases of the junction left unmatched. The CDR3 reads CASSQGNEAGTTDTQYF. CDR3 nucleotide sequence: TGTGCCAGCAGCCAAGGTAACGAAGCGGGGACCACAGATACGCAGTATTTT.

The genes are TRBV10-2 and TRBJ1-1, with D perhaps TRBD1 (5 bases). In germline, CDR1 is WSHSY, CDR2 SAAADI. V was trimmed by 8 bases and J by 8 bases, leaving 42 bases between them. This CDR3 region has 21 residues. The CDR3 coding sequence is TGCGCCAGCTGGGGTTTAAGGGCAGGGAGAGGGTTTGAGGAAGGAAGAGCCGAAGCTTTCTTT. This encodes CASWGLRAGRGFEEGRAEAFF.

The J gene is TRBJ2-7, the V gene TRBV6-5; 9 bases are a match to TRBD2. J gave up 3 bases and V 6 bases, and 6 bases lay outside the gene matches. The CDR3 contains 14 residues. Germline V gives CDR1 MNHEY, CDR2 SVGAGI. The CDR3 loop is CASRVAGESYEQYF. The CDR3 region has the DNA TGTGCCAGCAGGGTAGCGGGAGAGAGCTACGAGCAGTACTTC.

The rearrangement links TRBV7-2 to TRBJ1-2; D is perhaps TRBD1 (6 bases). Trimming removed 1 base from V and 5 bases from J, with 14 bases in between. The CDR3 is made up of 15 amino acids. Per the germline V gene, CDR1 is SGHTA and CDR2 is FQGNSA. CDR3 sequence reads: CASSLGWGAGYGYTF. In nucleotides, the CDR3 is TGTGCCAGCAGCTTAGGATGGGGGGCTGGGTATGGCTACACCTTC.

The J gene is TRBJ2-3, the V gene TRBV7-2, with 8 bases fitting TRBD2. Germline CDR1 SGHTA, CDR2 FQGNSA. The V and J ends lost 1 base and 2 bases, in that order; junction bases with no gene match: 5. This CDR3 region has 16 residues. The CDR3 DNA reads TGTGCCAGCAGCTTAGTACCTAGCGGGTCCACAGATACGCAGTATTTT. As protein: CASSLVPSGSTDTQYF. Based on the CDR3 plus reference TRBV7-2 and TRBJ2-3, the full variable domain is GAGVSQSPSNKVTEKGKDVELRCDPISGHTALYWYRQSLGQGLEFLIYFQGNSAPDKSGLPSDRFSAERTGGSVSTLTIQRTQQEDSAVYLCASSLVPSGSTDTQYFGPGTRLTVL.

This clone was observed a handful of times. This chain connects TRBV9 to TRBJ2-5, with 10 bases fitting TRBD2. This CDR3 has 17 residues. Germline CDR1 reads SGDLS; CDR2 reads YYNGEE. V trimming: 0 bases; J trimming: 2 bases; junction bases outside the gene matches: 7. CDR3 bases: TGTGCCAGCAGCGTAGCTGGGGTAGCGGGGGGTCAAGAGACCCAGTACTTC. The encoded protein is CASSVAGVAGGQETQYF.

This sequence joins TRBV27 and TRBJ1-1; possibly TRBD1 for D (6 bases). The CDR3 sequence is 14 residues long. V was shortened by 5 bases and J by 5 bases, with 15 bases between the two germline ends. The germline V gene encodes CDR1 MNHEY and CDR2 SMNVEV (reference sequence). The CDR3 sequence: CASSLLQGRTEAFF. CDR3 DNA sequence: TGTGCCAGCAGTCTCTTACAGGGACGAACTGAAGCTTTCTTT.

V is TRBV7-9 and J is TRBJ2-1; D is ambiguous. V was trimmed by 2 bases and J by 7 bases, leaving 9 bases between them. Germline CDR1 is SEHNR and CDR2 is FQNEAQ (reference sequence). CDR3 length: 13 residues. The CDR3 loop is CASSLQMSNEQFF. In DNA form, the CDR3 reads TGTGCCAGCAGCTTACAGATGAGTAATGAGCAGTTCTTC.

CDR3 residues: CAWSNSGEAFF. CDR3 coding DNA: TGTGCCTGGAGTAACAGCGGTGAAGCTTTCTTT. The genes are TRBV30 and TRBJ1-1; no clear D gene. The CDR3 has 11 amino acids. V was pared by 2 bases and J by 7 bases, with 8 bases between. Germline V CDR1 and CDR2: GTSNPN, SVGIG (reference sequence).

This chain joins TRBV20-1 and TRBJ1-2; D is unclear. Trimming pared 0 bases from V and 5 bases from J, leaving 4 bases between. The CDR3 runs to 11 residues. Germline CDR1 reads DFQATT; CDR2 reads SNEGSKA (reference sequence). CDR3 residues: CSAREEYGYTF. The DNA for the CDR3 is TGCAGTGCTAGAGAGGAGTATGGCTACACCTTC.

In the case of this clone: An end of the junction does not agree with germline; a read error may underlie this. The gene calls are TRBV6-5 and TRBJ2-1; D call uncertain. CDR1 MNHEY and CDR2 SVGAGI come from the germline V gene. This CDR3 spans 11 amino acids. CDR3 protein: CASRYYNEQFF. The CDR3 bases are TGTGCCAGCAGATACTACAATGAGCAGTTCTTC.

The V gene is TRBV27, the J gene TRBJ2-1; D is uncertain. This CDR3 spans 12 amino acids. V was shortened by 5 bases and J by 4 bases, with 6 bases between the two germline ends. Germline V gene lookup returns CDR1 MNHEY and CDR2 SMNVEV (reference sequence). The chain's CDR3 is CASSDGYNEQFF. DNA for the CDR3: TGTGCCAGCAGTGATGGATACAATGAGCAGTTCTTC.

The rearrangement links TRBV5-1 to TRBJ2-7; 11 bases are shared with TRBD2. Looked up from germline, CDR1 is SGHRS and CDR2 is YFSETQ. V trimming: 4 bases; J trimming: 5 bases; junction bases outside the gene matches: 8. The CDR3 loop spans 15 amino acids. The CDR3 DNA reads as TGCGCCAGCAGCCCAAGGACTAGCGGGTCCAACGAGCAGTACTTC. Translation: CASSPRTSGSNEQYF. Combining the CDR3 with reference TRBV5-1 and TRBJ2-7 gives the whole variable domain KAGVTQTPRYLIKTRGQQVTLSCSPISGHRSVSWYQQTPGQGLQFLFEYFSETQRNKGNFPGRFSGRQFSNSRSEMNVSTLELGDSALYLCASSPRTSGSNEQYFGPGTRLTVT.

The table lists this clone with a few counts. The chain uses TRBV4-2 and TRBJ2-5; 8 bases are shared with TRBD1. The junction had 4 bases not matched to a gene; V was cut back by 4 bases and J by 3 bases. The length of the CDR3 is 14 residues. CDR1 LGHNA and CDR2 YNFKEQ come from the germline V gene. CDR3 amino acids: CASSRTGTEETQYF. The CDR3 DNA reads TGTGCCAGCAGCCGGACAGGGACAGAAGAGACCCAGTACTTC.

This clone is a singleton in its sample. The gene calls are TRBV5-6 and TRBJ1-1; weak D call: TRBD1 (6 bases). V was clipped by 2 bases and J by 8 bases, with 13 bases between them. This CDR3 is built from 13 residues. Germline loops: CDR1 SGHDT, CDR2 YYEEEE. CDR3 coding DNA: TGTGCCAGCAGCTTAACCTGGACAGAAGAAGCTTTCTTT. It codes for CASSLTWTEEAFF.